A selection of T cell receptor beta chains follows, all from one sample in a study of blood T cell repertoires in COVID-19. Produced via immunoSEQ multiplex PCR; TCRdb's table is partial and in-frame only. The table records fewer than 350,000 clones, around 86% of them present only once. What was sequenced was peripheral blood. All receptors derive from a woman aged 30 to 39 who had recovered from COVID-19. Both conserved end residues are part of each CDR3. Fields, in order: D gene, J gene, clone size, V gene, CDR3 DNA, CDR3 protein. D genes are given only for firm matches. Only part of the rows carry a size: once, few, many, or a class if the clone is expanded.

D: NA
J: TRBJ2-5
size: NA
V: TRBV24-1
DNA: TGTGCCACCAGCCAGCAGGGGCGAGAGACCCAGTACTTC
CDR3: CATSQQGRETQYF

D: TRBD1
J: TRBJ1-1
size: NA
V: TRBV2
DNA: TGTGCCAGCAGGGGACAGTCGAACACTGAAGCTTTCTTT
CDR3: CASRGQSNTEAFF

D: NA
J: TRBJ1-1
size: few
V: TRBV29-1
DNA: TGCAGCGTTGATTTGGGGGCGCGGGCTGAAGCTTTCTTT
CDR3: CSVDLGARAEAFF

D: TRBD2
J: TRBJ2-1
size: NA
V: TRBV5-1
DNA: TGCGCCAGCAGCTTGGATAGCGCGGGAGTAATTAATGAGCAGTTCTTC
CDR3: CASSLDSAGVINEQFF

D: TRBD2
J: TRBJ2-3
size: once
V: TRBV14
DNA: TGTGCCAGCAGCCAAGTTCTAGCGGGGAGCACAGATACGCAGTATTTT
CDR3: CASSQVLAGSTDTQYF

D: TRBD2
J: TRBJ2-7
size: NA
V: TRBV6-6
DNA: TGTGCCAGCAGTTACTCCACTAGCGGGAGTACCGAGCAGTACTTC
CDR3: CASSYSTSGSTEQYF

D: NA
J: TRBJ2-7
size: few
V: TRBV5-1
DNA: TGCGCCAGCAGCTTGGACAGGGAAGGCGAGCAGTACTTC
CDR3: CASSLDREGEQYF

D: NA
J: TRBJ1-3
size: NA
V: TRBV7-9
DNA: TGTGCCAGCAGCTTTATCGACACCATATATTTT
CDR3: CASSFIDTIYF

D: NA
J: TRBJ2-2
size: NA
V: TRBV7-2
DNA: TGTGCCAGCAGCTTAGATAGAATCGGGGAGCTGTTTTTT
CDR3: CASSLDRIGELFF

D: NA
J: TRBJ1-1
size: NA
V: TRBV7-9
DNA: TGTGCCAGCAGCTTAGATAGGGGGGGAGCTTTCTTT
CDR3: CASSLDRGGAFF

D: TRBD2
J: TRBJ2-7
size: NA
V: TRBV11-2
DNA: TGTGCCAGCAGCCCCGGACTAGCGGGAACCGAGCAGTACTTC
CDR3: CASSPGLAGTEQYF

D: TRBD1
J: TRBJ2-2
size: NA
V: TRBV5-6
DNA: TGTGCCAGCAGCCCGGGGACAGGGGACACCGGGGAGCTGTTTTTT
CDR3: CASSPGTGDTGELFF

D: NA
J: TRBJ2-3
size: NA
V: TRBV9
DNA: TGTGCCAGCAGCCGTAGCGGTGGTACGGGCGGCGATACGCAGTATTTT
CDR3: CASSRSGGTGGDTQYF

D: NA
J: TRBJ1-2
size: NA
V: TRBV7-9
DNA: TGTGCCAGCAGCTTAGACGACAGAAGGGGTAACTATGGCTACACCTTC
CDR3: CASSLDDRRGNYGYTF

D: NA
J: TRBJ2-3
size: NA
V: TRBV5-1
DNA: TGCGCCAGCAGCCCGGGGTGGATTAGCACAGATACGCAGTATTTT
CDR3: CASSPGWISTDTQYF

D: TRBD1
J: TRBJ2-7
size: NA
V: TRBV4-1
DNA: TGCGCCAGCAGCTCAGACAGGGATTACGAGCAGTACTTC
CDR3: CASSSDRDYEQYF

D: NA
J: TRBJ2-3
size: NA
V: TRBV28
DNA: TGTGCCAGCGAAAACGAGCTGCGCACAGATACGCAGTATTTT
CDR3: CASENELRTDTQYF

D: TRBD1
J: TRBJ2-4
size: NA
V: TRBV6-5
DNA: TGTGCCAGCCGGGACAGTAGAGACATTCAGTACTTC
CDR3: CASRDSRDIQYF

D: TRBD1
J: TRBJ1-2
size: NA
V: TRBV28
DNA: TGTGCCAGCCAACCCGGGGACAGGGGCGGGGATGGCTACACCTTC
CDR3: CASQPGDRGGDGYTF

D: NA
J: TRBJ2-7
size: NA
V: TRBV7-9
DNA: TGTGCCAGCAGCCTCCCACAGGGAAGCAACGAGCAGTACTTC
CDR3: CASSLPQGSNEQYF

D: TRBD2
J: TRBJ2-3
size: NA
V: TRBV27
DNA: TGTGCCAGCAGTAACCGGGAGGATAGCACAGATACGCAGTATTTT
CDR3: CASSNREDSTDTQYF

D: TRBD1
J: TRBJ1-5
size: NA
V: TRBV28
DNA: TGTGCCAGCAGGGCCCGGGACAGGACCTTGTTGATGGCCCAGCATTTT
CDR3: CASRARDRTLLMAQHF

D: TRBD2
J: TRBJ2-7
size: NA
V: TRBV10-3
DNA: TGTGCCACCGGTCCCGGACTAGCGGGAGCCGAGCAGTACTTC
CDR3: CATGPGLAGAEQYF

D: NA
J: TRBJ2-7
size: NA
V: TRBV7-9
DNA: TGTGCCAGCAGCTTCCAGGTCGGATTGAGCCACGAGCAGTACTTC
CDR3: CASSFQVGLSHEQYF

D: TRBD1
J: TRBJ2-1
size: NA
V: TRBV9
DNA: TGTGCCAGCAGCGTATCTGGGACAGTCTCCTACAATGAGCAGTTCTTC
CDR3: CASSVSGTVSYNEQFF

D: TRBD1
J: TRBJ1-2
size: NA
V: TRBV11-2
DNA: TGTGCCAGCAGCTTAGGAGGGACAGGGATTCCCTCTCTGGGGGGCTACACCTTC
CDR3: CASSLGGTGIPSLGGYTF

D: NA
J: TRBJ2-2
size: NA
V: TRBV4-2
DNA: TGTGCCAGCAGCCAACCTGACACCGGGGAGCTGTTTTTT
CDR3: CASSQPDTGELFF

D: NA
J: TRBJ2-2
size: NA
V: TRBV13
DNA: TGTGCCAGCAGCTTTCAGGGGAACACCGGGGAGCTGTTTTTT
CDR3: CASSFQGNTGELFF

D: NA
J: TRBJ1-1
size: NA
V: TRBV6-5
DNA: TGTGCCAGCAGTTACTCGACGGACGGGATGAACACTGAAGCTTTCTTT
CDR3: CASSYSTDGMNTEAFF

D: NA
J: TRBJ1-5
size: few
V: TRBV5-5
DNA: TGTGCCAGCAGCTTGGTCCTTAGCAATCAGCCCCAGCATTTT
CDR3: CASSLVLSNQPQHF

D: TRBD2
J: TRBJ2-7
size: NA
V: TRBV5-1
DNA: TGCGCCAGCAGCTGGGGACTAGCGGGGGGCTACGAGCAGTACTTC
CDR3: CASSWGLAGGYEQYF

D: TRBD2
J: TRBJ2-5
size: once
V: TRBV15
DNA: TGTGCCACCAGCCCGAGCCCCGGGAGGGCCCGTCATGAGACCCAGTACTTC
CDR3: CATSPSPGRARHETQYF

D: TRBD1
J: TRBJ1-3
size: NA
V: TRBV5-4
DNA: TGTGCCAGCAGCCCGATTGAGGGGGCAGGAGACACCATATATTTT
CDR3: CASSPIEGAGDTIYF

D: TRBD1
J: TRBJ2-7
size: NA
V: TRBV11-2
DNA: TGTGCCAGCAGCGTGACCGGGACAGACAGTTCCTACGAGCAGTACTTC
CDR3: CASSVTGTDSSYEQYF

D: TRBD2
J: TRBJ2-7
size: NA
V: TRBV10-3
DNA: TGTGCCATCAGTGAGTTACGGGGGGTCTTCTACGAGCAGTACTTC
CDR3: CAISELRGVFYEQYF

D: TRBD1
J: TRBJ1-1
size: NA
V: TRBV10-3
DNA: TGTGCCATCAGGGACAGGGTAGGCGCTGAAGCTTTCTTT
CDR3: CAIRDRVGAEAFF

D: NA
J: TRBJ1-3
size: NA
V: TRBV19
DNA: TGTGCCAGTTCGGGCCCGCAACAGGCCACAATCATAAACACCATATATTTT
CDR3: CASSGPQQATIINTIYF

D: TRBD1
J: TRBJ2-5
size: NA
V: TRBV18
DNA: TGTGCCAGCTCACCCGTCCCGGGACAGGGTTTGGAAGAGACCCAGTACTTC
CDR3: CASSPVPGQGLEETQYF

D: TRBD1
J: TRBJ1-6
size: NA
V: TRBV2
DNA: TGTGCCAGCAGGCGGGACAGAAATTCACCCCTCCACTTT
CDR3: CASRRDRNSPLHF

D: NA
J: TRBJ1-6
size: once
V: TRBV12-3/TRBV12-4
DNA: TGTGCCAGCAGTTTAGGTCAGAATTCACCCCTCCACTTT
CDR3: CASSLGQNSPLHF

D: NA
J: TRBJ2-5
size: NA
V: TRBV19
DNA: TGTGCCAGTAGTCTACAGGGCGAGACCCAGTACTTC
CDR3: CASSLQGETQYF

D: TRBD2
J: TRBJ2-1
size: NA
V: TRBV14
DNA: TGTGCCAGCAGCCAACCCGGGGACTATCTGAATGAGCAGTTCTTC
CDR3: CASSQPGDYLNEQFF

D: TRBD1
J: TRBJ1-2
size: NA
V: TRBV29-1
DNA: TGCAGCGTTCCGGGACAGGGGTTAATGGATGGCTACACCTTC
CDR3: CSVPGQGLMDGYTF

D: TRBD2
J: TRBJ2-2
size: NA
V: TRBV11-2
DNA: TGTGCCAGCAACTTACTAGCGGGGCCGAACACCGGGGAGCTGTTTTTT
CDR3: CASNLLAGPNTGELFF

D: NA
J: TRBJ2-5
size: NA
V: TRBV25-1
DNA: TGTGCCAGCAGTGAATCTGGGTTGACGGGTCAAGAGACCCAGTACTTC
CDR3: CASSESGLTGQETQYF

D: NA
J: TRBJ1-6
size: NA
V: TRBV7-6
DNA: TGTGCCAGCAGCCGGGACGGGGGTCCCCTCCACTTT
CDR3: CASSRDGGPLHF

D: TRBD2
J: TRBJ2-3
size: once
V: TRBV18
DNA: TGTGCCAGCTCACCAACAGCGGGAGCAGATACGCAGTATTTT
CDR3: CASSPTAGADTQYF

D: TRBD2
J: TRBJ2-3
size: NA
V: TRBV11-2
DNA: TGTGCCAGCAGCCGGACTAGCGGGGGGGCCTGGACAGATACGCAGTATTTT
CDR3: CASSRTSGGAWTDTQYF

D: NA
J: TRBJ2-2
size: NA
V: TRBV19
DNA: TGTGCCAGTAATTCCGGGGTGGTGCCCGGGGAGCTGTTTTTT
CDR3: CASNSGVVPGELFF

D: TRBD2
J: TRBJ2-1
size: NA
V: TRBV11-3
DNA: TGTGCCAGCAGCGCCCGACTAGCGGGCATGAACAATGAGCAGTTCTTC
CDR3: CASSARLAGMNNEQFF

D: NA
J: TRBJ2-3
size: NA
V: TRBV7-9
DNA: TGTGCCAGCAGCTCCAAGGAGACGGATGAAACGCAGTATTTT
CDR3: CASSSKETDETQYF

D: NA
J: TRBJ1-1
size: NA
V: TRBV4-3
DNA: TGCGCCAGCAGCCAAGATTGGGGCGGAAACACTGAAGCTTTCTTT
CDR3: CASSQDWGGNTEAFF

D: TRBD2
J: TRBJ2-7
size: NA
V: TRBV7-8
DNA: TGTGCCAGCAGCTTAGAAAGCGGGACCTACGAGCAGTACTTC
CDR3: CASSLESGTYEQYF

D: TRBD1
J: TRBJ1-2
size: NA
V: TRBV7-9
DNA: TGTGCCAGCAGCAAAACTACCGGGACAGGGGCCGGGTATGGCTACACCTTC
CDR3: CASSKTTGTGAGYGYTF

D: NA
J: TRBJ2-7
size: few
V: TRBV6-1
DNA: TGTGCCAGCAGTGAAGGAAGGGGTTCCCAGCAGTACTTC
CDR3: CASSEGRGSQQYF

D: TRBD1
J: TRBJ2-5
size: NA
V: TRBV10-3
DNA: TGTGCCATCAGTGTGACAGGGGAGGAGACCCAGTACTTC
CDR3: CAISVTGEETQYF